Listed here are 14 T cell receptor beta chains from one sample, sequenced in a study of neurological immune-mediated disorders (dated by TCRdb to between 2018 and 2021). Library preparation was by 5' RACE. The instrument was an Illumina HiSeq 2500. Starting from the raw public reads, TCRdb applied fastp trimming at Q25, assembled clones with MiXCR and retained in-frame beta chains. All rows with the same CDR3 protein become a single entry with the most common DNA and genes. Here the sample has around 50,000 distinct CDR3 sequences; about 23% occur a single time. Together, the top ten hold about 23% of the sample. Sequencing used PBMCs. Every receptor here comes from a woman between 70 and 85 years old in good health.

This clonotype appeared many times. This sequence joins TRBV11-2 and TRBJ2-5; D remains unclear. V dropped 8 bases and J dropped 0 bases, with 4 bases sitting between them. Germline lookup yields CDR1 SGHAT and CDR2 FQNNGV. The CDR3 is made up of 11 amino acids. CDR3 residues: CASRNQETQYF. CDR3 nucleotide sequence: TGTGCCAGCCGGAACCAAGAGACCCAGTACTTC.

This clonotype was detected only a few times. CDR3 loop: CASRSGTDTGELFF. Here the CDR3 DNA reads TGTGCCAGCAGATCCGGGACAGATACCGGGGAGCTGTTTTTT. The gene calls are TRBV2 and TRBJ2-2; TRBD1 matches 7 bases. Germline V gene sequence: CDR1 SNHLY, CDR2 FYNNEI. V was pared by 6 bases and J by 5 bases, with 6 bases of the junction left unmatched. This CDR3 is built from 14 residues.

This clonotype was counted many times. The CDR3 loop is CSARDPGQGTYGYTF. The CDR3 nucleotides read TGCAGTGCTAGAGATCCGGGACAGGGCACGTATGGCTACACCTTC. This chain joins TRBV20-1 and TRBJ1-2; 9 bases line up with TRBD1. This CDR3 comprises 15 residues. The germline gives CDR1 DFQATT, CDR2 SNEGSKA (reference sequence). The V segment lost 0 bases and the J segment 5 bases; nucleotides outside the gene matches: 7.

For the CDR3, the DNA is TGTGCCAGCAGTTACGGCAACTCTGGAAACACCATATATTTT. Protein product: CASSYGNSGNTIYF. This chain joins TRBV6-5 and TRBJ1-3, with no clear D. The V gene lost 2 bases and the J gene lost 0 bases, with 5 bases spanning the gap. This CDR3 contains 14 residues. Germline lookup yields CDR1 MNHEY and CDR2 SVGAGI.

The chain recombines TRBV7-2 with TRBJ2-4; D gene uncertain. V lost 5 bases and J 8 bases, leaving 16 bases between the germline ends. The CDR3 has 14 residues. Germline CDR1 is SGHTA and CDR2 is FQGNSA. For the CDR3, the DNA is TGTGCCAGCAGCATGGGCTCCCCCCCGTACATTCAGTACTTC. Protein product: CASSMGSPPYIQYF.

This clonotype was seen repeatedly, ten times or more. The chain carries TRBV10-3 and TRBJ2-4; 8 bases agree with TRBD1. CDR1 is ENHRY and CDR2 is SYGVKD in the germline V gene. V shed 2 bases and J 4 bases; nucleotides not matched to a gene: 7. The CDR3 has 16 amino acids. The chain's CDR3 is CAISERSGTGKNIQYF. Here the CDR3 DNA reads TGTGCCATCAGTGAGAGGTCCGGGACAGGAAAAAACATTCAGTACTTC.

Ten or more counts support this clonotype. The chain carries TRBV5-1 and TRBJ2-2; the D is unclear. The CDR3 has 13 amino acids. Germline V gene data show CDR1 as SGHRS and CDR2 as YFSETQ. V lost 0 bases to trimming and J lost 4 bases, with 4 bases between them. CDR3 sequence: CASSLGSTGELFF. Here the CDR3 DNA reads TGCGCCAGCAGCTTGGGGTCCACCGGGGAGCTGTTTTTT.

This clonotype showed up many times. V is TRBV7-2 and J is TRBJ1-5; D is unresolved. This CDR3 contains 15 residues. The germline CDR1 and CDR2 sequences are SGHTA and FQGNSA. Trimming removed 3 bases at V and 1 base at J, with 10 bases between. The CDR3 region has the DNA TGTGCCAGCAGCTTGTTTGGGGAAAGCAATCAGCCCCAGCATTTT. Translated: CASSLFGESNQPQHF.

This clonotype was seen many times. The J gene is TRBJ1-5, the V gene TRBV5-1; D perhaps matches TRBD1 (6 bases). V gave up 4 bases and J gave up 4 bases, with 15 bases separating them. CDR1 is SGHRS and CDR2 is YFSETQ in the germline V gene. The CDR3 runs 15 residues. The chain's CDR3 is CASSLQTGPNQPQHF. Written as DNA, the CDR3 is TGCGCCAGCAGCCTGCAGACAGGACCGAATCAGCCCCAGCATTTT.

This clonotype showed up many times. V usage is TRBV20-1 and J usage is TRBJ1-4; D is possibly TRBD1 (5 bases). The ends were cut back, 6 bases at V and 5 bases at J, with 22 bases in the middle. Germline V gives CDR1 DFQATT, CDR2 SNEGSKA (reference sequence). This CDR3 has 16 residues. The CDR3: CSAPPGGYGPNEKLFF. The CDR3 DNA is TGCAGTGCCCCCCCCGGGGGGTACGGCCCGAATGAAAAACTGTTTTTT.

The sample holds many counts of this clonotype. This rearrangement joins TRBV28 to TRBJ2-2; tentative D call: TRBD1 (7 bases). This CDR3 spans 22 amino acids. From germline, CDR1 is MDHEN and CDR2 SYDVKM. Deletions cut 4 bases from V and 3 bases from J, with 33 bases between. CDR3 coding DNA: TGTGCCAGCAGTTCCCCTTATTTCTCTTTTGGGCTCGGGGGACAGCACACCGGGGAGCTGTTTTTT. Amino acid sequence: CASSSPYFSFGLGGQHTGELFF.

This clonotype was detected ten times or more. CDR3 coding DNA: TGTGCCAGCAGCTTAGTTGAGGGAACTGAAGCTTTCTTT. Translation: CASSLVEGTEAFF. J is TRBJ1-1 and V is TRBV7-2; D is unresolved. V dropped 1 base and J dropped 5 bases, with 8 bases sitting between them. CDR3 length equals 13 residues. Germline assignment: CDR1 SGHTA and CDR2 FQGNSA. The complete variable domain, with remaining parts taken from reference TRBV7-2 and TRBJ1-1, reads GAGVSQSPSNKVTEKGKDVELRCDPISGHTALYWYRQSLGQGLEFLIYFQGNSAPDKSGLPSDRFSAERTGGSVSTLTIQRTQQEDSAVYLCASSLVEGTEAFFGQGTRLTVV.

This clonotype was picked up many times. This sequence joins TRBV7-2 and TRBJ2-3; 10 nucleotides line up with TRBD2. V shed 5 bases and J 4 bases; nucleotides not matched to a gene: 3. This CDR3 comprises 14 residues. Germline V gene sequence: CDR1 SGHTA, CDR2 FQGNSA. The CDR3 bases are TGTGCCAGCAGCCCCGGACTAGCGGCAGATACGCAGTATTTT. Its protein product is CASSPGLAADTQYF.

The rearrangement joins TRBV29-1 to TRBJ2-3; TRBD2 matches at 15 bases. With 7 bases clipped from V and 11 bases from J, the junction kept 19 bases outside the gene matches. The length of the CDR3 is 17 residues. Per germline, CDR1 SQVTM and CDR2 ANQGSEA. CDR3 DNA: TGCAGCGCACGGACTAGCGGGAGGGCTAGCTCCTACAATGAGCAGTATTTT. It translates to CSARTSGRASSYNEQYF.